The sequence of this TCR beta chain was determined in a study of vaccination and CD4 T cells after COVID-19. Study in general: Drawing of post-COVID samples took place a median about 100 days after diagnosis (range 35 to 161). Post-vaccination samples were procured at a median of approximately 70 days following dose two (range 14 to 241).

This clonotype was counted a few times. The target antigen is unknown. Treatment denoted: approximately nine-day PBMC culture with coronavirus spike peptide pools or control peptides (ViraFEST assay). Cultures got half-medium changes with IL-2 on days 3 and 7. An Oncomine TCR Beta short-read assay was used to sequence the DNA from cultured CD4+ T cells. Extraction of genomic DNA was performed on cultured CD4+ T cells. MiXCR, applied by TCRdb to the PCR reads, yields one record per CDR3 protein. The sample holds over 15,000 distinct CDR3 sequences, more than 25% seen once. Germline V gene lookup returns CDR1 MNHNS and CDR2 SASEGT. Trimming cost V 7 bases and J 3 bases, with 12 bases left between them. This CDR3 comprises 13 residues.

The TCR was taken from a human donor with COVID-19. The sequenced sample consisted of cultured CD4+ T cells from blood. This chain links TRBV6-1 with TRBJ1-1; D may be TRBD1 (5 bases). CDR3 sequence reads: CASTNGGDTEAFF. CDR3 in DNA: TGTGCCAGCACAAATGGAGGGGACACTGAAGCTTTCTTT.